Presented here are 7 T cell receptor beta chains from one specimen sequenced in a study of blood T cell repertoires in COVID-19. Clones were read by immunoSEQ multiplex PCR, and TCRdb kept only the in-frame ones, dropping some. The sample records 250,000 to 350,000 clones, approximately 91% being singletons. Input material: peripheral blood. The source is a woman aged 60-75 years with acute or convalescent COVID-19.

The V call is TRBV9, the J call TRBJ2-7; 10 bases align to TRBD1. Germline-derived CDR1 and CDR2 are SGDLS and YYNGEE. This CDR3 has 15 amino acids. The V gene end was trimmed by 3 bases and the J gene end by 4 bases; junction bases not matched to a gene: 7. The CDR3 sequence is CASSAGGTGEYEQYF. DNA of the CDR3: TGTGCCAGCAGCGCGGGAGGGACAGGGGAATACGAGCAGTACTTC.

The genes are TRBV6-2 or TRBV6-3 and TRBJ2-7; 8 bases fit TRBD2. Losses at the gene ends were 6 bases for V and 3 bases for J; bases not matched to a gene: 4. The V gene's germline CDR1 is MNHEY and CDR2 SVGEGT. The CDR3 covers 13 residues. The CDR3 DNA sequence: TGTGCCAGCAGCAGCGGGAGCCGCTACGAGCAGTACTTC. It yields the protein CASSSGSRYEQYF.

DNA of the CDR3: TGTGCCAGCAGCAGCATGACAGGGACCTACAATGAGCAGTTCTTC. Protein sequence: CASSSMTGTYNEQFF. The chain joins TRBV11-2 to TRBJ2-1; 7 bases match TRBD1. Germline assignment: CDR1 SGHAT and CDR2 FQNNGV. This CDR3 contains 15 residues. The trim removed 5 bases at V and 2 bases at J, leaving 6 bases unmatched.

The V and J genes are TRBV6-5 and TRBJ2-5; the match to TRBD1 covers 10 bases. The CDR3 consists of 15 residues. J was trimmed by 5 bases and V by 4 bases; bases with no gene match: 7. The germline gives CDR1 MNHEY, CDR2 SVGAGI. CDR3 region: CASSLTGGARETQYF. In nucleotides, the CDR3 is TGTGCCAGCAGTTTGACAGGGGGCGCCCGGGAGACCCAGTACTTC.

This rearrangement joins TRBV2 to TRBJ2-7, with TRBD1 identical over 9 bases. J gave up 5 bases and V 5 bases, and 7 bases lay outside the gene matches. The length of the CDR3 is 14 residues. Germline lookup yields CDR1 SNHLY and CDR2 FYNNEI. Here the CDR3 DNA reads TGTGCCAGCAGTCCCCGGGACAGGGTCAACGAGCAGTACTTC. It encodes CASSPRDRVNEQYF. Full variable domain (missing parts from reference TRBV2 and TRBJ2-7): EPEVTQTPSHQVTQMGQEVILRCVPISNHLYFYWYRQILGQKVEFLVSFYNNEISEKSEIFDDQFSVERPDGSNFTLKIRSTKLEDSAMYFCASSPRDRVNEQYFGPGTRLTVT.

The chain recombines TRBV24-1 with TRBJ2-7; 9 bases fit TRBD2. V gave up 4 bases and J gave up 4 bases; unmatched junction bases: 7. The CDR3 is 15 residues long. Looked up from germline, CDR1 is KGHDR and CDR2 is SFDVKD. CDR3 sequence reads: CATSESGTSPYEQYF. CDR3 nucleotides: TGTGCCACCAGTGAATCCGGGACTAGCCCTTACGAGCAGTACTTC.

This sequence joins TRBV5-8 and TRBJ1-4; TRBD1 matches at 9 bases. The CDR3 length is 16 residues. V lost 4 bases to trimming and J lost 7 bases; unmatched junction nucleotides: 11. CDR1 is SGHTS, CDR2 YDEGEE, per germline. The CDR3 region is CASSLDRGERGEKLFF. CDR3 nucleotides: TGTGCCAGCAGCCTGGACAGGGGAGAGAGGGGTGAAAAACTGTTTTTT.